Listed here are 5 T cell receptor beta chains from one sample, sequenced in a study of cytomegalovirus exposure and HLA in healthy donors. 13 Jbeta primers and 60 Vbeta primers were used for the PCR. The protocol was immunoSEQ multiplex PCR, while the TCRdb copy is restricted to in-frame clones and leaves out a portion. The sample gives about 150,000 clones, about 80% of which show up once; approximately 5.5% is in the top ten. Input material: PBMCs. These receptor sequences come from a man aged 25 to 40 in good health and CMV-seropositive.

This chain's CDR3 is CASSPLDLRTEAFF. CDR3 nucleotide sequence: TGTGCCAGCAGCCCCCTTGATCTCAGAACTGAAGCTTTCTTT. The chain couples TRBV6-6 to TRBJ1-1, with D unclear. The ends were cut back, 6 bases at V and 5 bases at J, with 16 bases in the middle. The CDR3 totals 14 residues. Germline V gives CDR1 MNHNY, CDR2 SVGAGI (reference sequence).

The chain combines TRBV5-6 with TRBJ2-3, with 9 bases lining up with TRBD1. V lost 3 bases to trimming and J lost 0 bases; unmatched junction nucleotides: 14. Germline CDR1 reads SGHDT; CDR2 reads YYEEEE. The CDR3 runs to 19 residues. DNA of the CDR3: TGTGCCAGCAGCTGGGGACAGGGCCAGTTTTATTCTAGCACAGATACGCAGTATTTT. This sequence encodes CASSWGQGQFYSSTDTQYF.

The gene calls are TRBV18 and TRBJ1-1, with 9 bases identical to TRBD1. Germline CDR1 is KGHSH and CDR2 is LQKENI. V lost 3 bases to trimming and J lost 0 bases; unmatched junction nucleotides: 11. The CDR3 totals 18 residues. The DNA for the CDR3 is TGTGCCAGCTCACCCAGCCTTTGGACAGGGGACTTGAACACTGAAGCTTTCTTT. This translates into CASSPSLWTGDLNTEAFF.

The CDR3 DNA reads TGTGCCTGGAGCAGGGGTTCTGGAAACACCATATATTTT. Its translation is CAWSRGSGNTIYF. The chain carries TRBV30 and TRBJ1-3; D is possibly TRBD1 (6 bases). CDR1 and CDR2 (germline): GTSNPN, SVGIG (reference sequence). The length of the CDR3 is 13 residues. Trimming pared 3 bases from V and 1 base from J, leaving 7 bases between.

The chain recombines TRBV7-9 with TRBJ2-5; 14 nucleotides align to TRBD2. The CDR3 spans 16 residues. Germline values: CDR1 SEHNR, CDR2 FQNEAQ (reference sequence). Germline trimming cut 5 bases from V and 4 bases from J; bases unmatched to any gene: 6. CDR3 residues: CASSKGLAGVGETQYF. CDR3 sequence (DNA): TGTGCCAGCAGCAAGGGACTAGCGGGAGTGGGAGAGACCCAGTACTTC.